The 24 T cell receptor beta chains presented below share a single source sample, sequenced in a study of beta chain features in type 1 diabetes. Investigators reverse transcribed all isolated RNA, so they sequenced expressed TCRB transcripts. The assay was immunoSEQ multiplex PCR, and TCRdb's table has in-frame clones only and misses some. Of roughly 100,000 clones listed, under 30% are singletons. General observations from the study: TCRB CDR3s from Type 1 diabetes patients were moderately but significantly shorter in all four CD4+ subsets.

Their antigens remain unidentified. Specimen: central memory CD4+ T cells from blood. The receptors stem from a woman under 30 with type 1 diabetes.

The CDR3 protein is CSATVADTQYF. Written as DNA, the CDR3 is TGCAGTGCTACGGTTGCAGATACGCAGTATTTT. The rearrangement links TRBV20-1 to TRBJ2-3; D call uncertain. Looked up from germline, CDR1 is DFQATT and CDR2 is SNEGSKA (reference sequence). The CDR3 contains 11 residues. Trimming shortened V by 4 bases and J by 4 bases, and 6 bases separated the two germline ends.

This clone came up a few times. The rearrangement links TRBV4-1 to TRBJ2-7; D is perhaps TRBD1 (5 bases). The CDR3 has 15 residues. V was clipped by 1 base and J by 1 base, with 11 bases between them. Germline V gives CDR1 MGHRA, CDR2 YSYEKL. The CDR3 coding sequence is TGCGCCAGCAGCCAAGGGTGGTCAGGGTCCTACGAGCAGTACTTC. Protein product: CASSQGWSGSYEQYF.

This clone has only a few counts. V gene TRBV6-5 combines with J gene TRBJ2-7; no firm D call. Trimming removed 2 bases at V and 0 bases at J, with 8 bases between. The CDR3 sequence is 14 residues long. Germline-derived CDR1 and CDR2 are MNHEY and SVGAGI. Here the CDR3 DNA reads TGTGCCAGCAGTTACGCCTCGGGCTCCTACGAGCAGTACTTC. Its translation is CASSYASGSYEQYF.

The rearrangement uses TRBV7-2 and TRBJ1-3; D is undetermined. V lost 1 base to trimming and J lost 3 bases, with 4 bases between them. This CDR3 has 13 residues. Germline CDR1 reads SGHTA; CDR2 reads FQGNSA. The CDR3: CASSLVIGNTIYF. The CDR3, as DNA: TGTGCCAGCAGCTTAGTTATTGGAAACACCATATATTTT.

This clone was seen only a few times. V usage is TRBV7-8 and J usage is TRBJ2-7; 8 bases fit TRBD2. The CDR3 has 13 amino acids. V lost 3 bases to trimming and J lost 2 bases; unmatched junction nucleotides: 0. From germline, CDR1 is SGHVS and CDR2 FQNEAQ. The CDR3 coding sequence is TGTGCCAGCAGCTTGACTAGCGCCTACGAGCAGTACTTC. This gives the protein CASSLTSAYEQYF.

The chain uses TRBV7-9 and TRBJ2-3; D is possibly TRBD2 (6 bases). Trimming cost V 4 bases and J 2 bases, with 16 bases left between them. CDR1 and CDR2 (germline): SEHNR, FQNEAQ (reference sequence). CDR3 size: 16 residues. The CDR3: CASSSPRRGATDTQYF. As DNA, the CDR3 is TGTGCCAGCAGCTCACCAAGGAGGGGAGCCACAGATACGCAGTATTTT. Looking up the rest from reference TRBV7-9 and TRBJ2-3 gives the full variable domain: DTGVSQNPRHKITKRGQNVTFRCDPISEHNRLYWYRQTLGQGPEFLTYFQNEAQLEKSRLLSDRFSAERPKGSFSTLEIQRTEQGDSAMYLCASSSPRRGATDTQYFGPGTRLTVL.

CDR3 coding DNA: TGTGCCAGCAGTTATTTCGGGACAGGGGGCGACTATGGCTACACCTTC. Its protein product is CASSYFGTGGDYGYTF. The J gene is TRBJ1-2, the V gene TRBV6-5; 12 bases are shared with TRBD1. From germline, CDR1 is MNHEY and CDR2 SVGAGI. With V trimmed by 3 bases and J by 3 bases, 5 bases remained unmatched. The CDR3 length is 16 residues.

The V and J genes are TRBV7-2 and TRBJ2-1; TRBD2 aligns across 11 bases. Germline V gene sequence: CDR1 SGHTA, CDR2 FQGNSA. The J segment lost 7 bases and the V segment lost 3 bases, leaving 8 bases of the junction unmatched. The length of the CDR3 is 16 residues. The CDR3 sequence is CASSFVPLAGGNEQFF. The CDR3 coding sequence is TGTGCCAGCAGCTTCGTTCCCCTAGCGGGAGGAAATGAGCAGTTCTTC.

Only a few counts were recorded for this clone. The rearrangement joins TRBV6-5 to TRBJ2-5; 8 bases map to TRBD2. Per the germline V gene, CDR1 is MNHEY and CDR2 is SVGAGI. The CDR3 runs 15 residues. The V and J ends lost 2 bases and 5 bases, in that order; junction bases with no gene match: 7. The CDR3 DNA reads TGTGCCAGCAGTTACAATAGCGGGAAGAAGGAGACCCAGTACTTC. Amino acid sequence: CASSYNSGKKETQYF.

This clone has only a few counts. The chain combines TRBV7-9 with TRBJ2-1, with a tentative D call TRBD2 (5 bases). There are 15 residues in the CDR3. Germline V lookup: CDR1 SEHNR, CDR2 FQNEAQ (reference sequence). Between the trimmed V and J ends, which lost 5 bases and 5 bases, there was a span of 16 bases. CDR3 protein: CASSLSGDVHNEQFF. The CDR3 coding sequence is TGTGCCAGCAGCCTCAGCGGAGATGTCCACAATGAGCAGTTCTTC.

The V and J genes are TRBV5-1 and TRBJ2-5, with 12 bases that match TRBD2. CDR1 is SGHRS, CDR2 YFSETQ, per germline. This CDR3 has 16 amino acids. The V gene end was trimmed by 2 bases and the J gene end by 0 bases; junction bases not matched to a gene: 2. The CDR3 sequence is CASSFWTSGDQETQYF. As DNA, the CDR3 is TGCGCCAGCAGCTTCTGGACTAGCGGGGACCAAGAGACCCAGTACTTC.

In this sample, this clone turned up a few times. The V call is TRBV6-5, the J call TRBJ1-5; D gene uncertain. Trimming left V 0 bases short and J 7 bases short, with 13 bases between. CDR3 length: 15 residues. CDR1 is MNHEY and CDR2 is SVGAGI in the germline V gene. The CDR3 nucleotides read TGTGCCAGCAGTTACTCGTTACTAGGTGGCCAGCCCCAGCATTTT. It encodes CASSYSLLGGQPQHF.

This chain links TRBV14 with TRBJ2-1; TRBD1 matches at 9 bases. Germline trimming cut 3 bases from V and 3 bases from J; bases unmatched to any gene: 6. Germline-derived CDR1 and CDR2 are SGHDN and FVKESK. The CDR3 is 16 amino acids. In DNA, the CDR3 is TGTGCCAGCAGCCAGTTCCGGGACAGGGACTACAATGAGCAGTTCTTC. Protein sequence: CASSQFRDRDYNEQFF.

The rearrangement uses TRBV6-1 and TRBJ2-7, with a possible D match to TRBD2 (6 bases). Germline CDR1 reads MNHNS; CDR2 reads SASEGT. V lost 6 bases to trimming and J lost 2 bases, with 14 bases between them. The CDR3 contains 14 residues. CDR3 protein: CASRTGVWAYEQYF. The DNA for the CDR3 is TGTGCCAGCAGAACGGGGGTGTGGGCCTACGAGCAGTACTTC.

The V and J genes are TRBV2 and TRBJ2-1, with 8 positions matching TRBD2. The germline gives CDR1 SNHLY, CDR2 FYNNEI. The CDR3 sequence is 15 residues long. V lost 4 bases, J lost 8 bases, and 10 bases stayed unmatched. The CDR3 is CASSVGAGGRDEQFF. In nucleotides, the CDR3 is TGTGCCAGCAGTGTCGGGGCGGGAGGTAGGGATGAGCAGTTCTTC.

The rearrangement links TRBV7-8 to TRBJ2-7, with 10 bases that match TRBD2. Germline V gene sequence: CDR1 SGHVS, CDR2 FQNEAQ. Trimming cost V 1 base and J 2 bases; bases outside gene matches: 2. The CDR3 is 15 amino acids. The DNA for the CDR3 is TGTGCCAGCAGCTTAGTAGCGGGAGGCACCTACGAGCAGTACTTC. Residues: CASSLVAGGTYEQYF. The full variable domain, completed using reference TRBV7-8 and TRBJ2-7, is GAGVSQSPRYKVAKRGQDVALRCDPISGHVSLFWYQQALGQGPEFLTYFQNEAQLDKSGLPSDRFFAERPEGSVSTLKIQRTQQEDSAVYLCASSLVAGGTYEQYFGPGTRLTVT.

The chain carries TRBV6-4 and TRBJ1-5, with TRBD1 as a possible D gene (6 bases). V shed 6 bases and J shed 2 bases, with 23 bases lying between them. The germline V gene has CDR1 MRHNA and CDR2 SNTAGT. This CDR3 has 18 amino acids. The CDR3 sequence is CASSDSLKGGVGNQPQHF. The CDR3 DNA follows: TGTGCCAGCAGCGACAGTCTTAAGGGGGGGGTTGGCAATCAGCCCCAGCATTTT.

This rearrangement joins TRBV28 to TRBJ2-1, with 7 bases aligning to TRBD1. CDR1 MDHEN and CDR2 SYDVKM come from the germline V gene. The CDR3 consists of 13 residues. V lost 4 bases to trimming and J lost 6 bases; unmatched junction nucleotides: 3. The CDR3 is CASSSTGLNEQFF. The CDR3 DNA is TGTGCCAGCAGTTCGACAGGGCTCAATGAGCAGTTCTTC.

Turning to this clone: The junction and the germline gene differ at one end; a read error may be behind it. V gene TRBV28 combines with J gene TRBJ2-4; D is possibly TRBD1 (5 bases). This CDR3 region has 13 residues. Germline CDR1 is MDHEN and CDR2 is SYDVKM. The CDR3 region is CAGRQFPKNIQYF. In DNA, the CDR3 is TGTGCCGGCAGACAGTTCCCCAAAAACATTCAGTACTTC. Full variable domain (remainder filled in from reference TRBV28 and TRBJ2-4): DVKVTQSSRYLVKRTGEKVFLECVQDMDHENMFWYRQDPGLGLRLIYFSYDVKMKEKGDIPEGYSVSREKKERFSLILESASTNQTSMYLCAGRQFPKNIQYFGAGTRLSVL.

This clone was counted between two and nine times. V gene TRBV7-2 combines with J gene TRBJ1-2, with D unresolved. Germline values: CDR1 SGHTA, CDR2 FQGNSA. Deletions cut 1 base from V and 8 bases from J, with 11 bases between. This CDR3 is built from 13 residues. The CDR3 nucleotides read TGTGCCAGCAGCTTAGAGAGATCGTGGGGCTACACCTTC. It is translated as CASSLERSWGYTF.

The V call is TRBV2, the J call TRBJ1-5; D not resolved. CDR3 length equals 16 residues. Trimming took off 1 base at V and 7 bases at J, with 17 bases between the two ends. The V gene's germline CDR1 is SNHLY and CDR2 FYNNEI. CDR3 residues: CASSEGGVGLGQPQHF. The DNA of the CDR3 is TGTGCCAGCAGTGAAGGCGGGGTGGGGTTGGGCCAGCCCCAGCATTTT.

This clone occurred a few times. This chain joins TRBV5-1 and TRBJ2-1, with D tentatively TRBD2 (5 bases). This CDR3 has 14 amino acids. Trimming removed 1 base at V and 5 bases at J, with 10 bases between. The germline CDR1 and CDR2 sequences are SGHRS and YFSETQ. The CDR3 protein is CASSLNTGNNEQFF. In DNA form, the CDR3 reads TGCGCCAGCAGCTTGAATACGGGAAACAATGAGCAGTTCTTC. The full variable domain, with the rest looked up from reference TRBV5-1 and TRBJ2-1, is KAGVTQTPRYLIKTRGQQVTLSCSPISGHRSVSWYQQTPGQGLQFLFEYFSETQRNKGNFPGRFSGRQFSNSRSEMNVSTLELGDSALYLCASSLNTGNNEQFFGPGTRLTVL.

The chain employs TRBV15 and TRBJ2-3; TRBD2 agrees at 7 bases. The germline CDR1 and CDR2 sequences are LNHNV and YYDKDF (reference sequence). After removal of 0 bases from V and 6 bases from J, the junction contained 12 bases not matched to a gene. This CDR3 region has 17 residues. CDR3 residues: CATSREKMRGSTDTQYF. CDR3 DNA sequence: TGTGCCACCAGCAGAGAAAAGATGCGGGGGTCAACGGATACGCAGTATTTT.

This chain connects TRBV6-6 to TRBJ2-7; 10 nucleotides align to TRBD1. V was pared by 7 bases and J by 5 bases, with 14 bases of the junction left unmatched. Germline V gene sequence: CDR1 MNHNY, CDR2 SVGAGI (reference sequence). This CDR3 is 16 amino acids long. The CDR3 protein is CASNPTGGAKTNEQYF. CDR3 DNA sequence: TGTGCCAGCAACCCGACAGGGGGCGCAAAAACTAACGAGCAGTACTTC.